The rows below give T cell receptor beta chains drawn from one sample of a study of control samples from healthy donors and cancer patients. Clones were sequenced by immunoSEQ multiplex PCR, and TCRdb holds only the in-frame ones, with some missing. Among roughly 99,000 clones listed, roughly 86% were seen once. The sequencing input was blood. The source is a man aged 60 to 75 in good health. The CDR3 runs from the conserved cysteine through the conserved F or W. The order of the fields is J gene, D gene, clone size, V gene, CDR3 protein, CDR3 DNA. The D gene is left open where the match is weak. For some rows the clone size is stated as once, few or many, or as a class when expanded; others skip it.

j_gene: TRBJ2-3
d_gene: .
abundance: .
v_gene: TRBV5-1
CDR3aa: CASRLDRPHTDTQYF
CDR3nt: TGCGCCAGCAGGTTAGACAGGCCCCACACAGATACGCAGTATTTT

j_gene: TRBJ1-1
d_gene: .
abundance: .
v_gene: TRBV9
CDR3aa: CASSVGSGVLNTEAFF
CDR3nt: TGTGCCAGCAGCGTAGGGTCAGGGGTTTTGAACACTGAAGCTTTCTTT

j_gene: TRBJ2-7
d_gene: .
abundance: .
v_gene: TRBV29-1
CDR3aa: CSVRQAGRQSEQYF
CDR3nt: TGCAGCGTTCGACAGGCAGGGAGACAGAGCGAGCAGTACTTC

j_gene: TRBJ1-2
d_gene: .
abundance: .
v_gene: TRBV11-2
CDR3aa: CASSLVPTHYGYTF
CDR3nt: TGTGCCAGCAGCTTAGTCCCGACCCACTATGGCTACACCTTC

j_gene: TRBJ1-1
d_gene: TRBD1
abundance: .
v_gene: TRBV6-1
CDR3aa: CASSEAGTANTEAFF
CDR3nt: TGTGCCAGCAGTGAAGCGGGGACAGCGAACACTGAAGCTTTCTTT

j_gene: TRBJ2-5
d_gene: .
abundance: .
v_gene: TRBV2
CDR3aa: CASSEALSTTQYF
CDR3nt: TGTGCCAGCAGTGAAGCCCTCTCAACCACCCAGTACTTC

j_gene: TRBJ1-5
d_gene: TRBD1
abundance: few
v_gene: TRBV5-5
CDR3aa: CASSLGGTGGASNQPQHF
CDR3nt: TGTGCCAGCAGCTTGGGTGGGACAGGGGGCGCGAGCAATCAGCCCCAGCATTTT

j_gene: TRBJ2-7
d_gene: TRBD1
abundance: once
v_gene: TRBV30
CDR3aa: CAWSGGSNSVRTGYYEQYF
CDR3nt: TGTGCCTGGAGTGGGGGAAGCAACTCTGTACGGACAGGGTACTACGAGCAGTACTTC

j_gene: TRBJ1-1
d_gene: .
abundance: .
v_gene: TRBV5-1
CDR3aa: CASSLAARPNTEAFF
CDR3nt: TGCGCCAGCAGCTTGGCCGCGAGACCCAACACTGAAGCTTTCTTT

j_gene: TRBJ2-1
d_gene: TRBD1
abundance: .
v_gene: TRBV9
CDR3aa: CASSEETGENEQFF
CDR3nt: TGTGCCAGCAGCGAGGAGACAGGGGAGAATGAGCAGTTCTTC